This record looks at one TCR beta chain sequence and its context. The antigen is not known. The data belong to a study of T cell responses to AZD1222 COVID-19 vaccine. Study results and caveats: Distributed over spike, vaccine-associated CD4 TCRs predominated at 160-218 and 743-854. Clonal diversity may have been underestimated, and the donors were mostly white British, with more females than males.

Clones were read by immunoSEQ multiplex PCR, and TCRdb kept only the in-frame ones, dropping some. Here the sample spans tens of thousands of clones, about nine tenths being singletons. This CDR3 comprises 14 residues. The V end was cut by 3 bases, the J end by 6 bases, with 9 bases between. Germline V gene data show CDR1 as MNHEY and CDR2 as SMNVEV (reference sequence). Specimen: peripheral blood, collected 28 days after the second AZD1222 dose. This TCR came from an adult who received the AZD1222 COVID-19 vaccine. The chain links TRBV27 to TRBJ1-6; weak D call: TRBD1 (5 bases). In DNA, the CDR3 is TGTGCCAGCAGTTTTAGGACACTTAATTCACCCCTCCACTTT. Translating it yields CASSFRTLNSPLHF.